These 25 T cell receptor beta chains were all obtained from the same sample, sequenced in a study of blood T cells in healthy people across ages. A second 7 to 11 cycle PCR used barcoded and J-beta primers. TCRdb reprocessed the 5' RACE reads with MiXCR, giving one entry per CDR3 protein. This sample has 730,000 or so distinct CDR3 sequences; roughly two fifths occur once, and the top ten carry around 32%. The sequenced sample was blood. All receptors come from an elderly man in good health.

This clonotype has a handful of counts. This rearrangement joins TRBV5-6 to TRBJ1-2; 8 bases are shared with TRBD1. J gave up 6 bases and V 4 bases, and 5 bases lay outside the gene matches. The CDR3 runs 13 residues. Germline V gene sequence: CDR1 SGHDT, CDR2 YYEEEE. CDR3: CASSKDRVNGYTF. The DNA of the CDR3 is TGTGCCAGCAGCAAGGACAGGGTAAATGGCTACACCTTC.

This chain uses TRBV6-2 or TRBV6-3 with TRBJ2-2; D not certain. Per germline, CDR1 MNHEY and CDR2 SVGEGT. The V end was cut by 8 bases, the J end by 7 bases, with 11 bases between. CDR3 length equals 12 residues. CDR3 sequence reads: CASQPSIGELFF. The CDR3 nucleotides read TGTGCCAGCCAACCATCCATCGGGGAGCTGTTTTTT.

V is TRBV9 and J is TRBJ2-1; 13 bases are shared with TRBD2. Unmatched junction bases numbered 7, after V lost 1 base and J lost 6 bases. CDR1 and CDR2 from the germline V gene are SGDLS and YYNGEE. This CDR3 has 17 residues. CDR3 region: CASSVTSGGASGNEQFF. The CDR3 DNA sequence: TGTGCCAGCAGCGTAACTAGCGGGGGGGCCTCAGGCAATGAGCAGTTCTTC.

This clonotype was counted a few times. The chain combines TRBV7-9 with TRBJ1-4; 10 bases are a match to TRBD1. The trim removed 5 bases at V and 4 bases at J, leaving 1 base unmatched. The CDR3 runs 14 residues. Germline CDR1 and CDR2: SEHNR and FQNEAQ (reference sequence). The CDR3 DNA sequence: TGTGCCAGCAGCGGACAGGGGGATAATGAAAAACTGTTTTTT. Translation gives CASSGQGDNEKLFF.

The chain links TRBV7-7 to TRBJ2-2; the D is unclear. The CDR3 has 14 amino acids. V gave up 5 bases and J gave up 3 bases, with 10 bases separating them. Germline V gene sequence: CDR1 SSHAT, CDR2 FNYEAQ (reference sequence). DNA for the CDR3: TGTGCCAGCAGCCCCAGAGAGCACACCGGGGAGCTGTTTTTT. This gives the protein CASSPREHTGELFF.

Remarks on this clonotype: A much larger clone lies a single base off, so this may be a read error. This chain links TRBV7-2 with TRBJ2-1, with 8 bases fitting TRBD2. The CDR3 has 14 residues. V shed 7 bases, J shed 7 bases, and the junction held 9 bases outside the gene matches. Germline V lookup: CDR1 SGHTA, CDR2 FQGNSA. The CDR3 DNA is TGTGCCAGCACCCTCCAGCGGGAGCAGAATGAGCAGTTCTTC. Its translation: CASTLQREQNEQFF.

This clonotype was recorded once. The chain employs TRBV20-1 and TRBJ1-5; D not certain. CDR3 length: 14 residues. V was shortened by 1 base and J by 0 bases, with 7 bases between the two germline ends. Germline V CDR1 and CDR2: DFQATT, SNEGSKA (reference sequence). The CDR3 DNA follows: TGCAGTGCTAGAGTAGCGAATAGCAATCAGCCCCAGCATTTT. As protein: CSARVANSNQPQHF.

In its sample, this clonotype was seen a few times. The chain couples TRBV12-3 or TRBV12-4 to TRBJ2-1; either TRBD1 or TRBD2 may supply D (6 bases each). The CDR3 loop spans 15 amino acids. Trimming removed 5 bases from V and 7 bases from J, with 18 bases in between. In DNA, the CDR3 is TGTGCCAGCAGTCCGGGACAAATGGCGGGGAATGAGCAGTTCTTC. Its translation is CASSPGQMAGNEQFF.

In its sample, this clonotype was seen a few times. The chain recombines TRBV29-1 with TRBJ2-5; possible D gene TRBD2, 6 bases. The germline V gene has CDR1 SQVTM and CDR2 ANQGSEA. The CDR3 covers 12 residues. V dropped 6 bases and J dropped 4 bases, with 12 bases sitting between them. The CDR3 bases are TGCAGCGTGGACATGGAGGGAGAGACCCAGTACTTC. It encodes CSVDMEGETQYF.

The CDR3: CASSQDRRVRQGSYEQYF. The CDR3 DNA follows: TGCGCCAGCAGCCAAGATCGACGTGTACGGCAGGGGTCCTACGAGCAGTACTTC. The chain couples TRBV4-1 to TRBJ2-7, with a tentative D call TRBD1 (6 bases). The CDR3 is 18 amino acids. The germline V and J ends were trimmed by 0 bases and 1 base, with 19 bases remaining between them. Germline V gives CDR1 MGHRA, CDR2 YSYEKL.

V gene TRBV30 combines with J gene TRBJ2-4, with unresolved D. The end of the DNA is better explained by TRBJ2-7, so the J call may be wrong. The germline V gene has CDR1 GTSNPN and CDR2 SVGIG (reference sequence). This CDR3 spans 12 amino acids. Here the CDR3 reads CAWSISFYEQYF. As DNA, the CDR3 is TGTGCCTGGAGTATTTCGTTCTACGAGCAGTACTTC.

CDR3 in DNA: TGTGCCAGCAGCTTAGCGGGGGGACAGATAAATTCACCCCTCCACTTT. Translating gives CASSLAGGQINSPLHF. The chain is built from TRBV7-9 and TRBJ1-6, with 7 positions matching TRBD1. Per the germline V gene, CDR1 is SEHNR and CDR2 is FQNEAQ (reference sequence). V lost 0 bases, J lost 7 bases, and 6 bases stayed unmatched. The CDR3 is 16 amino acids.

The chain recombines TRBV5-6 with TRBJ1-2; 7 bases fit TRBD1. After removal of 5 bases from V and 0 bases from J, the junction contained 7 bases not matched to a gene. This CDR3 contains 15 residues. Germline V CDR1 and CDR2: SGHDT, YYEEEE. The CDR3 DNA follows: TGTGCCAGCAGGCCCCGGGACAGAGCTAACTATGGCTACACCTTC. This encodes CASRPRDRANYGYTF.

The chain employs TRBV3-1 and TRBJ2-7; TRBD1 aligns across 8 bases. The DNA end is more similar to TRBJ2-5, so the J call may be wrong. Per the germline V gene, CDR1 is LGHDT and CDR2 is YNNKEL (reference sequence). This CDR3 comprises 15 residues. For the CDR3, the DNA is TGTGCCAGCACCTTTGATGGACAGGGAGGAGAGACCCAGTACTTC. This gives the protein CASTFDGQGGETQYF.

V usage is TRBV12-3 or TRBV12-4 and J usage is TRBJ2-3; 9 bases are shared with TRBD2. This CDR3 region has 16 residues. V gave up 6 bases and J gave up 8 bases; unmatched junction bases: 15. The CDR3: CASSPASTSGLGTQYF. The CDR3 region has the DNA TGTGCCAGCAGCCCCGCCTCGACTAGCGGCCTGGGTACGCAGTATTTT.

Regarding this clonotype: The junction does not match germline at one end; this may be a read error. V gene TRBV28 combines with J gene TRBJ2-7; D gene ambiguous. The germline V gene encodes CDR1 MDHEN and CDR2 SYDVKM. The CDR3 consists of 13 residues. In nucleotides, the CDR3 is TGTGCTAGCAGTTTACCCCCTGCGGTCGAGCAGTACTTC. Protein product: CASSLPPAVEQYF.

This clonotype occurred a few times. The chain is built from TRBV5-8 and TRBJ2-3; perhaps TRBD1 as D (5 bases). In germline, CDR1 is SGHTS, CDR2 YDEGEE. V was trimmed by 4 bases and J by 1 base, leaving 13 bases between them. The CDR3 runs 15 residues. The DNA for the CDR3 is TGTGCCAGCAGCCAAGCAGGGTCGGGCACAGATACGCAGTATTTT. It specifies CASSQAGSGTDTQYF.

The V and J genes are TRBV5-1 and TRBJ2-7; D is ambiguous. The DNA end is a closer match to TRBJ2-5, so the J assignment may be wrong. Per the germline V gene, CDR1 is SGHRS and CDR2 is YFSETQ. This CDR3 comprises 14 residues. In nucleotides, the CDR3 is TGCGCCAGCAGCGACCCGAGGATGCTGAGGACCCAGTACTTC. This sequence encodes CASSDPRMLRTQYF.

This clonotype was observed a handful of times. The rearrangement joins TRBV5-1 to TRBJ2-3; D unclear. V lost 0 bases to trimming and J lost 11 bases, with 10 bases between them. CDR3 length: 12 residues. Per the germline V gene, CDR1 is SGHRS and CDR2 is YFSETQ. CDR3 bases: TGCGCCAGCAGCTTGGCCTCTAGTATGCAGTATTTT. Translated: CASSLASSMQYF.

This clonotype was seen a handful of times. CDR3 amino acids: CASSQGSGDLAEQYF. In DNA form, the CDR3 reads TGTGCCAGCAGCCAAGGTTCGGGGGATCTAGCCGAGCAGTACTTC. The chain carries TRBV3-1 and TRBJ2-7; tentatively, D is TRBD2 (6 bases). The CDR3 consists of 15 residues. Trimming pared 1 base from V and 6 bases from J, leaving 16 bases between. Germline CDR1 and CDR2: LGHDT and YNNKEL (reference sequence).

This clonotype was seen more than once but under ten times. V gene TRBV28 combines with J gene TRBJ2-7; the D gene is possibly TRBD1 (6 bases). The CDR3 loop spans 16 amino acids. V lost 6 bases, J lost 0 bases, and 18 bases lay in between. Germline V CDR1 and CDR2: MDHEN, SYDVKM. CDR3 sequence (DNA): TGTGCCAGCAGCCCCCTCAGGGACACCAGCTCCTACGAGCAGTACTTC. It encodes CASSPLRDTSSYEQYF.

The rearrangement joins TRBV3-1 to TRBJ2-7; tentative D call: TRBD1 (6 bases). The closer fit of TRBJ2-5 to the DNA end suggests the J call may be wrong. The germline gives CDR1 LGHDT, CDR2 YNNKEL (reference sequence). There are 14 residues in the CDR3. The CDR3 here is CASSQRQEAETQYF. CDR3 sequence (DNA): TGTGCCAGCAGCCAACGACAGGAGGCAGAGACCCAGTACTTC.

V and J are TRBV5-1 and TRBJ2-1; no clear D gene. The germline CDR1 and CDR2 sequences are SGHRS and YFSETQ. There are 14 residues in the CDR3. Trimming pared 3 bases from V and 6 bases from J, leaving 13 bases between. This CDR3 is CASSSTVSVNEQFF. Written as DNA, the CDR3 is TGCGCCAGCAGCTCCACGGTGTCGGTCAATGAGCAGTTCTTC.

The chain carries TRBV5-1 and TRBJ2-5; the match to TRBD2 covers 9 bases. The CDR3 is made up of 16 amino acids. Germline V CDR1 and CDR2: SGHRS, YFSETQ. V shed 4 bases, J shed 4 bases, and the junction held 11 bases outside the gene matches. CDR3: CASSREASGVGETQYF. CDR3 sequence (DNA): TGCGCCAGCAGCCGGGAGGCTAGCGGGGTGGGAGAGACCCAGTACTTC.

V is TRBV5-6 and J is TRBJ1-5; 7 bases map to TRBD1. The V gene end was trimmed by 6 bases and the J gene end by 3 bases; junction bases not matched to a gene: 9. CDR1 is SGHDT and CDR2 is YYEEEE in the germline V gene. The CDR3 covers 15 residues. CDR3 protein: CASTLQGTDNQPQHF. In nucleotides, the CDR3 is TGTGCCAGCACCCTTCAAGGGACAGACAATCAGCCCCAGCATTTT.